Shown below are 27 T cell receptor beta chains from a single sample sequenced in a study of blood T cell repertoires in COVID-19. Using immunoSEQ multiplex PCR, the repertoire was profiled, and TCRdb retains in-frame clones only, with some absent. The sample has 25,000 to 35,000 clones, around 83% seen once. Input material: peripheral blood. Every receptor here comes from a man between 65 and 85 years old with active COVID-19.

This chain connects TRBV18 to TRBJ1-5; D is unresolved. The CDR3 runs to 15 residues. V lost 6 bases, J lost 2 bases, and 14 bases lay in between. Germline CDR1 and CDR2: KGHSH and LQKENI. As DNA, the CDR3 is TGTGCCAGCTCCCCCCTTCCGGGAGGCAATCAGCCCCAGCATTTT. Protein product: CASSPLPGGNQPQHF.

Points on this clone: An end of the junction differs from the germline gene, which may be a read error. The V gene is TRBV18, the J gene TRBJ2-5; TRBD2 matches 12 bases. The CDR3 contains 18 residues. Germline CDR1 reads KGHSH; CDR2 reads LQKENI. The CDR3: CASSPLPWTSGVLTEAHF. The CDR3 DNA reads TGTGCCAGCTCACCTTTACCGTGGACTAGCGGGGTCCTCACGGAGGCCCACTTC.

The CDR3: CASSYGTGGRKTQYF. As DNA, the CDR3 is TGTGCCAGCAGTTACGGGACAGGGGGAAGGAAGACCCAGTACTTC. This chain links TRBV6-2 or TRBV6-3 with TRBJ2-5; 11 bases are shared with TRBD1. J was trimmed by 6 bases and V by 2 bases; bases with no gene match: 5. From germline, CDR1 is MNHEY and CDR2 SVGEGT. The CDR3 has 15 residues.

The V call is TRBV5-1, the J call TRBJ1-5; D is unresolved. The CDR3 loop spans 14 amino acids. Trimming took off 1 base at V and 6 bases at J, with 11 bases between the two ends. Per germline, CDR1 SGHRS and CDR2 YFSETQ. The CDR3 DNA reads TGCGCCAGCAGCTTGTACGGGGAGCCTCAGCCCCAGCATTTT. It is translated as CASSLYGEPQPQHF.

The CDR3 coding sequence is TGTGCCAGCAGCTTGGACCTAGCGGCCTACGAGCAGTACTTC. Protein product: CASSLDLAAYEQYF. The chain couples TRBV5-4 to TRBJ2-7; TRBD2 aligns across 7 bases. V shed 0 bases and J 2 bases; nucleotides not matched to a gene: 2. The CDR3 has 14 amino acids. The V gene's germline CDR1 is SGHNT and CDR2 YYREEE (reference sequence).

The CDR3 DNA reads as TGCGCCAGCAGCTTGGCGGGGGGCCTCTACGAGCAGTACTTC. It specifies CASSLAGGLYEQYF. The V gene is TRBV5-1, the J gene TRBJ2-7; the D gene is possibly TRBD2 (7 bases). The CDR3 has 14 residues. The germline V and J ends were trimmed by 0 bases and 3 bases, with 10 bases remaining between them. Germline assignment: CDR1 SGHRS and CDR2 YFSETQ.

V gene TRBV28 combines with J gene TRBJ1-4, with no clear D. Per the germline V gene, CDR1 is MDHEN and CDR2 is SYDVKM. V gave up 6 bases and J gave up 3 bases, with 17 bases separating them. The CDR3 consists of 16 residues. CDR3: CASRRSLAPSNEKLFF. In DNA form, the CDR3 reads TGTGCCAGCAGAAGGAGCCTAGCCCCATCTAATGAAAAACTGTTTTTT.

The rearrangement links TRBV5-1 to TRBJ2-2; D remains ambiguous. Trimming stripped 0 bases from V and 6 bases from J, with 9 bases between. There are 14 residues in the CDR3. CDR1 and CDR2 (germline): SGHRS, YFSETQ. The CDR3 coding sequence is TGCGCCAGCAGCTTGGTTGCCGGTTCCGGGGAGCTGTTTTTT. Protein sequence: CASSLVAGSGELFF.

The sample holds one count of this clone. The V call is TRBV24-1, the J call TRBJ1-2; TRBD1 aligns across 7 bases. CDR1 is KGHDR, CDR2 SFDVKD, per germline. The CDR3 is 13 residues long. V was pared by 6 bases and J by 6 bases, with 6 bases of the junction left unmatched. The CDR3 coding sequence is TGTGCCACCAGTCCAGGGACAGCTAATGGCTACACCTTC. The encoded protein is CATSPGTANGYTF.

The gene calls are TRBV5-5 and TRBJ2-1; D call uncertain. CDR3 length: 13 residues. Germline loops: CDR1 SGHKS, CDR2 YYEKEE (reference sequence). Trimming stripped 3 bases from V and 4 bases from J, with 8 bases between. The CDR3 here is CASSSRRYNEQFF. In DNA form, the CDR3 reads TGTGCCAGCAGCTCCCGCCGGTACAATGAGCAGTTCTTC.

The chain uses TRBV28 and TRBJ2-3; TRBD2 agrees at 10 bases. The V gene's germline CDR1 is MDHEN and CDR2 SYDVKM. Trimming at V came to 8 bases and at J to 2 bases, leaving 7 bases not matched to a gene. The length of the CDR3 is 15 residues. CDR3 region: CASGGGTSVTDTQYF. The CDR3 DNA sequence: TGTGCCAGCGGGGGAGGGACTAGCGTCACAGATACGCAGTATTTT.

The chain joins TRBV5-6 to TRBJ1-4; 8 bases match TRBD1. The trim removed 2 bases at V and 4 bases at J, leaving 4 bases unmatched. The CDR3 is made up of 15 amino acids. CDR1 and CDR2 (germline): SGHDT, YYEEEE. The CDR3 loop reads CASSFLTGGNEKLFF. The CDR3 DNA reads as TGTGCCAGCAGCTTTTTAACAGGGGGTAATGAAAAACTGTTTTTT. Variable domain in full (rest from reference TRBV5-6 and TRBJ1-4): DAGVTQSPTHLIKTRGQQVTLRCSPKSGHDTVSWYQQALGQGPQFIFQYYEEEERQRGNFPDRFSGHQFPNYSSELNVNALLLGDSALYLCASSFLTGGNEKLFFGSGTQLSVL.

The chain joins TRBV5-1 to TRBJ2-5; 10 bases match TRBD2. J gave up 4 bases and V 1 base, and 7 bases lay outside the gene matches. The CDR3 contains 16 residues. CDR1 and CDR2 from the germline V gene are SGHRS and YFSETQ. This CDR3 is CASSLPSGRVGETQYF. The CDR3 DNA sequence: TGCGCCAGCAGCTTGCCTAGCGGGAGAGTAGGAGAGACCCAGTACTTC.

The rearrangement uses TRBV2 and TRBJ2-7; 7 bases map to TRBD1. There are 13 residues in the CDR3. V lost 6 bases, J lost 4 bases, and 6 bases stayed unmatched. The V gene's germline CDR1 is SNHLY and CDR2 FYNNEI. The CDR3 DNA sequence: TGTGCCAGCAGGACAGGGTTAGGTTACGAGCAGTACTTC. It translates to CASRTGLGYEQYF.

The CDR3 DNA reads as TGTGCCAGCAGTTTATCGGGGACAGGAAGAGCCGGGGAGCTGTTTTTT. Translating gives CASSLSGTGRAGELFF. The chain is built from TRBV27 and TRBJ2-2, with 8 bases matching TRBD1. This CDR3 has 16 amino acids. Germline V gene data show CDR1 as MNHEY and CDR2 as SMNVEV (reference sequence). After removal of 0 bases from V and 6 bases from J, the junction contained 6 bases not matched to a gene.

The J gene is TRBJ2-7, the V gene TRBV9, with TRBD1 matching over 9 bases. The CDR3 consists of 15 residues. The V segment lost 4 bases and the J segment 5 bases; nucleotides outside the gene matches: 10. The germline V gene encodes CDR1 SGDLS and CDR2 YYNGEE. Here the CDR3 DNA reads TGTGCCAGCAGCCCCGGGGGGACAGGGTCCGACGAGCAGTACTTC. Amino acid sequence: CASSPGGTGSDEQYF.

This clone was recorded once. J is TRBJ2-4 and V is TRBV18; a weak D match, TRBD1 (6 bases). Per the germline V gene, CDR1 is KGHSH and CDR2 is LQKENI. The V end lost 3 bases, the J end lost 4 bases, and 7 bases lay between the germline ends. The CDR3 has 13 residues. The CDR3 protein is CASSPGQKNIQYF. In DNA, the CDR3 is TGTGCCAGCTCACCTGGACAGAAAAACATTCAGTACTTC.

The table lists this clone with a count of one. The chain joins TRBV15 to TRBJ1-5; D not certain. CDR1 is LNHNV and CDR2 is YYDKDF in the germline V gene (reference sequence). The V end was cut by 2 bases, the J end by 3 bases, with 5 bases between. The CDR3 spans 13 residues. CDR3 sequence reads: CATSRYTNQPQHF. For the CDR3, the DNA is TGTGCCACCAGCAGATACACCAATCAGCCCCAGCATTTT.

The chain is built from TRBV27 and TRBJ2-7, with TRBD2 matching 14 bases. Germline assignment: CDR1 MNHEY and CDR2 SMNVEV (reference sequence). V was clipped by 2 bases and J by 6 bases; unmatched bases: 9. The CDR3 length is 17 residues. The CDR3 bases are TGTGCCAGCAGTTTAGCGTCTCCGGGACTAGCGGGAGTCGAGCAGTACTTC. Protein sequence: CASSLASPGLAGVEQYF.

The gene calls are TRBV12-3 or TRBV12-4 and TRBJ2-1, with D unresolved. V lost 6 bases and J lost 8, with 11 bases in between. The CDR3 has 12 residues. This CDR3 is CASSREVYEQFF. The CDR3 bases are TGTGCCAGCAGCCGAGAGGTGTATGAGCAGTTCTTC.

J is TRBJ2-5 and V is TRBV18; 7 bases are shared with TRBD1. The V segment lost 5 bases and the J segment 5 bases; nucleotides outside the gene matches: 11. Germline V gene sequence: CDR1 KGHSH, CDR2 LQKENI. The CDR3 is made up of 15 amino acids. This chain's CDR3 is CASSTSTGQVETQYF. The CDR3 DNA is TGTGCCAGCTCAACCTCCACCGGACAGGTGGAGACCCAGTACTTC.

The rearrangement uses TRBV2 and TRBJ1-1, with a possible D match to TRBD1 (5 bases). The CDR3 contains 15 residues. CDR1 SNHLY and CDR2 FYNNEI come from the germline V gene. Between the trimmed V and J ends, which lost 9 bases and 4 bases, there was a span of 21 bases. The CDR3 coding sequence is TGTGCCAGTCGAATTTCCCCCCTGGGGGGCACTGAAGCTTTCTTT. The encoded protein is CASRISPLGGTEAFF. The full variable domain, rest sourced from reference TRBV2 and TRBJ1-1, is EPEVTQTPSHQVTQMGQEVILRCVPISNHLYFYWYRQILGQKVEFLVSFYNNEISEKSEIFDDQFSVERPDGSNFTLKIRSTKLEDSAMYFCASRISPLGGTEAFFGQGTRLTVV.

V and J are TRBV10-2 and TRBJ2-4, with D perhaps TRBD2 (5 bases). Germline CDR1 reads WSHSY; CDR2 reads SAAADI. There are 15 residues in the CDR3. Trimming took 6 bases from V and 1 from J, leaving 13 bases between them. The CDR3 sequence is CASSILASAKNIQYF. The CDR3 DNA reads as TGCGCCAGCAGCATTCTAGCTTCGGCCAAAAACATTCAGTACTTC.

A few counts support this clone. This chain uses TRBV9 with TRBJ2-3; 14 nucleotides agree with TRBD2. Germline V CDR1 and CDR2: SGDLS, YYNGEE. J gave up 5 bases and V 0 bases, and 5 bases lay outside the gene matches. The CDR3 has 17 amino acids. The CDR3 sequence is CASSVGGLAGVKDTQYF. The CDR3 DNA is TGTGCCAGCAGCGTAGGGGGACTAGCGGGGGTAAAAGATACGCAGTATTTT.

The rearrangement uses TRBV2 and TRBJ1-1, with D possibly TRBD1 on 5 matching bases. V lost 0 bases and J lost 5, with 13 bases in between. Germline CDR1 reads SNHLY; CDR2 reads FYNNEI. The CDR3 sequence is 15 residues long. CDR3 amino acids: CASSEASRGDTEAFF. CDR3 in DNA: TGTGCCAGCAGTGAAGCGAGTAGGGGCGATACTGAAGCTTTCTTT.

The J gene is TRBJ2-1, the V gene TRBV27; 10 bases fit TRBD1. Germline V gene data show CDR1 as MNHEY and CDR2 as SMNVEV (reference sequence). Trimming took 11 bases from V and 6 from J; bases not matched to a gene: 4. There are 12 residues in the CDR3. CDR3 sequence reads: CASRTGGNEQFF. The CDR3 DNA reads as TGTGCCTCGAGGACAGGGGGCAATGAGCAGTTCTTC.

The J gene is TRBJ2-3, the V gene TRBV2, with D possibly being TRBD2 (5 bases). The germline V gene encodes CDR1 SNHLY and CDR2 FYNNEI. V was pared by 9 bases and J by 3 bases, with 16 bases between. This CDR3 is 14 amino acids long. The CDR3 spells CASQLATRTDTQYF. CDR3 in DNA: TGTGCCAGTCAATTAGCGACAAGAACAGATACGCAGTATTTT.